The 2 T cell receptor beta chains below were found in one sample sequenced in a study of T and B cells in COVID-19 patients. From blood, roughly 220-550 ng of genomic DNA served as TRB template. BIOMED2 TRB-A/B primer pools were used in multiplex TRB PCR. TCRdb reanalysed the multiplex PCR reads using MiXCR and keeps one entry per CDR3 protein. The data contain some 5,000 distinct CDR3 sequences, 25% to 35% of them seen just once; the ten biggest clones take up around a third. The sequencing input was blood. These receptors all come from a human donor with active COVID-19.

This chain connects TRBV10-3 to TRBJ2-1, with TRBD2 as a possible D gene (5 bases). The CDR3 spans 13 residues. The V and J ends lost 7 bases and 10 bases respectively, with 17 bases between them. Germline V gene lookup returns CDR1 ENHRY and CDR2 SYGVKD. The DNA of the CDR3 is TGTGCCATCAAGGATCGGCCCGGGGTGGAGCAGTTCTTC. It yields the protein CAIKDRPGVEQFF.

The chain joins TRBV13 to TRBJ1-2; D uncertain. CDR3 size: 14 residues. Germline CDR1 is PRHDT and CDR2 is FYEKMQ (reference sequence). Between the trimmed V and J ends, which lost 2 bases and 2 bases, there was a span of 9 bases. The CDR3: CASSLMAENYGYTF. The DNA of the CDR3 is TGTGCCAGCAGCTTAATGGCAGAAAACTATGGCTACACCTTC.